Below are 30 T cell receptor beta chains sequenced from a single sample in a study of blood T cells in healthy people across ages. A second about 7 to 11 cycle PCR used barcoded and J-beta primers. From the 5' RACE reads, TCRdb called clonotypes with MiXCR, one entry per CDR3 protein. The table lists about 900,000 distinct CDR3 sequences, 45% to 50% of them singletons. Input material: blood. These receptors were obtained from a man aged 25-40 years in good health.

This chain links TRBV2 with TRBJ1-2, with D uncertain. The germline V gene has CDR1 SNHLY and CDR2 FYNNEI. V dropped 4 bases and J dropped 7 bases, with 16 bases sitting between them. The CDR3 has 14 residues. CDR3 protein: CASSGAVASCGYTF. In DNA, the CDR3 is TGTGCCAGCAGTGGAGCGGTCGCGTCCTGTGGCTACACCTTC.

As concerns this clonotype: At one of its ends the junction is not consistent with the germline gene, which may arise from a read error. This chain connects TRBV3-1 to TRBJ2-1, with TRBD1 as a possible D gene (5 bases). The germline V gene has CDR1 LGHDT and CDR2 YNNKEL (reference sequence). The CDR3 runs 18 residues. This CDR3 reads CASSLSWTNPLTYSEQFF. CDR3 sequence (DNA): TGTGCCAGCAGCCTAAGTTGGACAAACCCCCTAACCTACAGTGAGCAGTTCTTC.

This sequence joins TRBV5-1 and TRBJ1-1; D is perhaps TRBD1 (6 bases). The V gene lost 5 bases and the J gene lost 0 bases, with 17 bases spanning the gap. Germline V gene sequence: CDR1 SGHRS, CDR2 YFSETQ. The CDR3 sequence is 16 residues long. The CDR3 nucleotides are TGCGCCAGCAGTTACCGGGACATCGCTATGAACACTGAAGCTTTCTTT. This codes for CASSYRDIAMNTEAFF.

This clonotype was seen a few times. This chain joins TRBV29-1 and TRBJ2-1, with a possible D match to TRBD2 (5 bases). The V gene lost 7 bases and the J gene lost 0 bases, with 10 bases spanning the gap. Germline V CDR1 and CDR2: SQVTM, ANQGSEA. The CDR3 sequence is 13 residues long. DNA of the CDR3: TGCAGCGGGCGGGCTAGCTCCTACAATGAGCAGTTCTTC. As protein: CSGRASSYNEQFF.

This clonotype came up a few times. The V and J genes are TRBV27 and TRBJ2-7; 9 positions match TRBD2. In germline, CDR1 is MNHEY, CDR2 SMNVEV (reference sequence). The CDR3 length is 13 residues. V shed 8 bases and J 5 bases; nucleotides not matched to a gene: 7. The CDR3 sequence is CASGIRLADEQYF. As DNA, the CDR3 is TGTGCCAGCGGAATCAGACTAGCGGACGAGCAGTACTTC.

This clonotype was seen just once. The chain links TRBV6-1 to TRBJ2-6, with D uncertain. Deletions cut 5 bases from V and 0 bases from J, with 11 bases between. CDR1 and CDR2 (germline): MNHNS, SASEGT. CDR3 length: 16 amino acids. CDR3 nucleotide sequence: TGTGCCAGCAGTAAAGAACAGCGCTCTGGGGCCAACGTCCTGACTTTC. Translating it yields CASSKEQRSGANVLTF.

As for this clonotype: A read error may produce the germline difference seen at one junction end. The rearrangement links TRBV13 to TRBJ2-5; D is ambiguous. The J call may be faulty, since TRBJ2-7 better matches the DNA end. From germline, CDR1 is PRHDT and CDR2 FYEKMQ (reference sequence). The CDR3 spans 11 residues. This chain's CDR3 is CVSSLKAEQYF. CDR3 nucleotides: TGTGTCAGCAGCTTAAAGGCCGAGCAGTACTTC.

V and J are TRBV27 and TRBJ1-2, with 10 bases fitting TRBD1. Losses at the gene ends were 5 bases for V and 2 bases for J; bases not matched to a gene: 2. Germline-derived CDR1 and CDR2 are MNHEY and SMNVEV (reference sequence). The CDR3 has 14 residues. The CDR3 bases are TGTGCCAGCAGTCGGACAGGGGGAAACTATGGCTACACCTTC. Its protein is CASSRTGGNYGYTF.

The chain joins TRBV7-9 to TRBJ1-6, with D maybe TRBD1 (5 bases). The germline gives CDR1 SEHNR, CDR2 FQNEAQ (reference sequence). V gave up 1 base and J gave up 14 bases, with 27 bases separating them. The CDR3 totals 18 residues. CDR3: CASSLGDRTPGVRGSLHF. Here the CDR3 DNA reads TGTGCCAGCAGCTTAGGGGACCGGACCCCCGGGGTTCGAGGATCCCTCCACTTT.

The chain is built from TRBV6-1 and TRBJ2-7; possibly TRBD1 for D (5 bases). This CDR3 has 15 amino acids. V lost 2 bases, J lost 0 bases, and 11 bases lay in between. Germline CDR1 and CDR2: MNHNS and SASEGT. The DNA of the CDR3 is TGTGCCAGCAGTGAAAAGGGGTTAAGCTCCTACGAGCAGTACTTC. It codes for CASSEKGLSSYEQYF.

The CDR3 sequence: CASSSAGTMNTEAFF. The CDR3 nucleotides are TGTGCCAGCAGCTCAGCCGGGACAATGAACACTGAAGCTTTCTTT. The chain carries TRBV7-9 and TRBJ1-1, with D possibly being TRBD1 (6 bases). Trimming took off 4 bases at V and 0 bases at J, with 12 bases between the two ends. This CDR3 comprises 15 residues. CDR1 SEHNR and CDR2 FQNEAQ come from the germline V gene (reference sequence).

Comments on this clonotype: At one end, the junction sequence differs from germline, possibly due to a read error. The rearrangement uses TRBV5-1 and TRBJ2-3; the D is unclear. Germline CDR1 reads SGHRS; CDR2 reads YFSETQ. The CDR3 runs to 15 residues. CDR3 in DNA: TGCGCCACCACTACCGGCGTCATCAACACAGATACGCGGTATTTT. This sequence encodes CATTTGVINTDTRYF.

V and J are TRBV6-2 or TRBV6-3 and TRBJ2-2; possibly TRBD1 for D (5 bases). This CDR3 is 14 amino acids long. Germline loops: CDR1 MNHEY, CDR2 SVGEGT. The V end lost 4 bases, the J end lost 0 bases, and 6 bases lay between the germline ends. Here the CDR3 reads CASSWTSNTGELFF. CDR3 DNA sequence: TGTGCCAGCAGTTGGACATCGAACACCGGGGAGCTGTTTTTT.

This clonotype occurred once. V gene TRBV4-3 combines with J gene TRBJ2-7, with 9 bases matching TRBD1. The DNA matches TRBJ2-5 better at its end, which makes the J call doubtful. CDR1 and CDR2 (germline): LGHNA, YSLEER. CDR3 length: 15 amino acids. CDR3 bases: TGCGCCAGCAGCCAAGCTAAGGGACAGGGAAAGACCCAGTACTTC. The encoded protein is CASSQAKGQGKTQYF.

The chain has TRBV15 and TRBJ1-1, with D perhaps TRBD1 (5 bases). Trimming shortened V by 0 bases and J by 10 bases, and 15 bases separated the two germline ends. The CDR3 runs 14 residues. The germline V gene encodes CDR1 LNHNV and CDR2 YYDKDF (reference sequence). CDR3 DNA: TGTGCCACCAGCAGAGATAGGACACACCATGGAGCTTTCTTT. Protein: CATSRDRTHHGAFF.

This clonotype came up a few times. The rearrangement links TRBV7-2 to TRBJ2-1; D gene unclear. Trimming took off 1 base at V and 9 bases at J, with 10 bases between the two ends. This CDR3 region has 13 residues. The V gene's germline CDR1 is SGHTA and CDR2 FQGNSA. CDR3 nucleotides: TGTGCCAGCAGCTTAGAAGGTCAGCGTGAGCAGTTCTTC. It translates to CASSLEGQREQFF.

This clonotype was detected a few times. The CDR3 nucleotides read TGCGCCAGCAGCCAGGCCAGGGGGCTGGGCAATGAGCAGTTCTTC. Residues: CASSQARGLGNEQFF. The rearrangement joins TRBV4-1 to TRBJ2-1, with 8 bases fitting TRBD1. The germline gives CDR1 MGHRA, CDR2 YSYEKL. The CDR3 is 15 residues long. The V and J ends lost 3 bases and 6 bases, in that order; junction bases with no gene match: 7.

This chain links TRBV7-2 with TRBJ1-6; no clear D. Germline V lookup: CDR1 SGHTA, CDR2 FQGNSA. The CDR3 spans 13 residues. Trimming took 6 bases from V and 8 from J, leaving 11 bases between them. CDR3 amino acids: CASRKGVDSPLHF. The DNA of the CDR3 is TGTGCCAGCAGGAAGGGTGTGGATTCACCCCTCCACTTT.

This clonotype was found many times. The chain recombines TRBV10-3 with TRBJ2-5; weak D call: TRBD2 (6 bases). This CDR3 has 12 residues. From germline, CDR1 is ENHRY and CDR2 SYGVKD. Trimming shortened V by 6 bases and J by 1 base, and 6 bases separated the two germline ends. Here the CDR3 reads CAIRGLQETQYF. DNA for the CDR3: TGTGCCATCAGGGGACTCCAAGAGACCCAGTACTTC.

This clonotype has a count of ten or more. The chain's CDR3 is CASSRDTYNEQFF. The CDR3 DNA reads as TGCGCCAGCAGCCGGGACACCTACAATGAGCAGTTCTTC. The genes are TRBV5-1 and TRBJ2-1; D may be TRBD1 (6 bases). This CDR3 region has 13 residues. V shed 4 bases and J shed 2 bases, with 7 bases lying between them. CDR1 is SGHRS and CDR2 is YFSETQ in the germline V gene.

This clonotype was detected a few times. The chain has TRBV12-3 or TRBV12-4 and TRBJ1-1; D is unclear. The CDR3 spans 13 residues. Trimming removed 2 bases from V and 2 bases from J, with 6 bases in between. The CDR3 region has the DNA TGTGCCAGCAGTTTACAGGATAACACTGAAGCTTTCTTT. It yields the protein CASSLQDNTEAFF.

This clonotype appeared once. Sequence at one end of the junction differs from germline and may be a read error. The chain combines TRBV7-2 with TRBJ1-6; TRBD1 aligns across 8 bases. The CDR3 has 13 residues. The germline CDR1 and CDR2 sequences are SGHTA and FQGNSA. The CDR3, as DNA: TGTGTCAGCAGTGGACAGGGTAATTCACCCCTCCACTTT. Its protein is CVSSGQGNSPLHF.

The chain couples TRBV4-1 to TRBJ2-4, with D tentatively TRBD1 or TRBD2 (5 bases each). Germline V gene sequence: CDR1 MGHRA, CDR2 YSYEKL. The CDR3 spans 20 residues. Trimming took off 1 base at V and 3 bases at J, with 25 bases between the two ends. Here the CDR3 reads CASSQVLGTVGAPDKNIQYF. The CDR3 nucleotides are TGCGCCAGCAGCCAAGTTCTAGGGACGGTCGGGGCCCCCGACAAAAACATTCAGTACTTC.

The chain couples TRBV4-3 to TRBJ2-1, with 9 bases identical to TRBD2. V shed 0 bases, J shed 4 bases, and the junction held 4 bases outside the gene matches. CDR1 LGHNA and CDR2 YSLEER come from the germline V gene. The CDR3 extends over 16 amino acids. CDR3 DNA: TGCGCCAGCAGCCAAGATGCCAGCGGGGGGTACAATGAGCAGTTCTTC. It is translated as CASSQDASGGYNEQFF.

This clonotype appeared a single time. This CDR3 reads CASSQSETGASEQYF. In DNA, the CDR3 is TGTGCCAGCAGCCAATCAGAGACAGGGGCCTCCGAGCAGTACTTC. The chain links TRBV14 to TRBJ2-4, with TRBD1 matching 8 bases. The closer fit of TRBJ2-7 to the DNA end suggests the J call may be wrong. The CDR3 contains 15 residues. Per germline, CDR1 SGHDN and CDR2 FVKESK.

The chain couples TRBV7-3 to TRBJ2-1, with D perhaps matching TRBD2 (5 bases). The CDR3 contains 13 residues. Germline V CDR1 and CDR2: SGHTA, FQGTGA. Deletions cut 1 base from V and 8 bases from J, with 9 bases between. The CDR3: CASSLNGVDEQFF. CDR3 bases: TGTGCCAGCAGCTTAAACGGGGTCGATGAGCAGTTCTTC. The full variable domain, in which reference TRBV7-3 and TRBJ2-1 provide the parts outside the CDR3, is GAGVSQTPSNKVTEKGKYVELRCDPISGHTALYWYRQSLGQGPEFLIYFQGTGAADDSGLPNDRFFAVRPEGSVSTLKIQRTERGDSAVYLCASSLNGVDEQFFGPGTRLTVL.

The rearrangement uses TRBV6-2 or TRBV6-3 and TRBJ2-3, with 9 bases that match TRBD2. Germline lookup yields CDR1 MNHEY and CDR2 SVGEGT. CDR3 length: 15 amino acids. The V gene end was trimmed by 7 bases and the J gene end by 5 bases; junction bases not matched to a gene: 10. The CDR3 region has the DNA TGTGCCAGCACTCGACCGGGACTAGCCTTAGATACGCAGTATTTT. Protein: CASTRPGLALDTQYF.

This clonotype was found a few times. The chain recombines TRBV15 with TRBJ1-4; D is undetermined. V was trimmed by 4 bases and J by 8 bases, leaving 11 bases between them. Germline V CDR1 and CDR2: LNHNV, YYDKDF (reference sequence). The CDR3 extends over 13 amino acids. In nucleotides, the CDR3 is TGTGCCACCAGCACCCCCTTCCAGGAAAAACTGTTTTTT. It is translated as CATSTPFQEKLFF.

The table lists this clonotype with a few counts. V and J are TRBV9 and TRBJ1-5; D is unresolved. CDR1 and CDR2 (germline): SGDLS, YYNGEE. The CDR3 extends over 15 amino acids. The V end lost 0 bases, the J end lost 4 bases, and 11 bases lay between the germline ends. CDR3 residues: CASSVDLGDNQPQHF. CDR3 in DNA: TGTGCCAGCAGCGTAGATCTAGGAGATAATCAGCCCCAGCATTTT.

The chain employs TRBV14 and TRBJ2-1; 11 bases match TRBD1. This CDR3 has 17 residues. The V gene end was trimmed by 4 bases and the J gene end by 6 bases; junction bases not matched to a gene: 11. Germline V gene lookup returns CDR1 SGHDN and CDR2 FVKESK. CDR3 amino acids: CASSPHIGTGGPNEQFF. The CDR3 nucleotides are TGTGCCAGCAGCCCCCATATCGGGACAGGGGGTCCCAATGAGCAGTTCTTC. Combining the CDR3 with reference TRBV14 and TRBJ2-1 gives the whole variable domain EAGVTQFPSHSVIEKGQTVTLRCDPISGHDNLYWYRRVMGKEIKFLLHFVKESKQDESGMPNNRFLAERTGGTYSTLKVQPAELEDSGVYFCASSPHIGTGGPNEQFFGPGTRLTVL.